This record covers a single T cell receptor beta chain. In the original processing: Amplified reference gene primers provided the basis for estimating nucleated cell counts. Repertoires were generated with immunoSEQ multiplex PCR, while TCRdb's copy carries only in-frame clones and drops some. D and trimming come from the DNA, and the V and J calls and clone size come from that table. The sample consists of about 77,000 clones, approximately 90% of them appearing once. The source of the sample is a study of blood T cell repertoires in COVID-19. The overall study: The origin of the acute and convalescent COVID-19 samples was the United States, Italy and Spain. The cDNA or gDNA used as material had been derived from T cells, B-cell-depleted T cells, or PBMCs.

The ends lost 4 bases at V and 6 bases at J; junction bases unmatched: 6. The CDR3 contains 13 residues. The clonotype comes from a woman of 80 years or more with acute or convalescent COVID-19. The rearrangement links TRBV12-3 or TRBV12-4 to TRBJ2-7; 7 nucleotides align to TRBD1. The source material was peripheral blood. In DNA, the CDR3 is TGTGCCAGCAGTTCGACAGGGAAGGGCGAGCAGTACTTC. Encoded protein: CASSSTGKGEQYF.